Given below is one T cell receptor beta chain in context. As yet, its antigen is unknown. J gave up 1 base and V 0 bases, and 8 bases lay outside the gene matches. CDR1 is SGHRS and CDR2 is YFSETQ in the germline V gene. CDR3 length: 17 residues. This entry comes from a study of cytomegalovirus exposure and HLA in healthy donors. Study-level information: The early release's HLA-typed donors yielded 78 million or so unique TCRs. General observations from the study: Sequencing depth across donors, presence/absence analyses assumed, was roughly uniform.

With 60 Vbeta and 13 Jbeta primers, the PCR was carried out. TCRdb's copy holds only in-frame clones and misses some; the assay was immunoSEQ multiplex PCR. The profile shows roughly 80,000 clones, around 62% of them singletons. The gene calls are TRBV5-1 and TRBJ2-5; the match to TRBD2 covers 8 bases. What was sequenced was PBMCs. The TCR sequence derives from a male donor in good health and CMV-seropositive. Written as DNA, the CDR3 is TGCGCCAGCAGCTTGGCCCCTAGCGGGTACATCCAAGAGACCCAGTACTTC. Its translation is CASSLAPSGYIQETQYF.